These 24 T cell receptor beta chains came from one sample sequenced in a study of T cell repertoires in cytomegalovirus infection. TCRdb re-derived calls from the reads in MiXCR, one entry per CDR3 protein. The sample shows nearly 450,000 distinct CDR3 sequences, approximately 31% of them seen only once. Sequences were obtained from PBMCs. These TCRs come from a human donor in good health (CMV status not recorded). Some clones in this sample may be carry-over from other donors' samples.

The chain has TRBV19 and TRBJ1-6; D not resolved. The germline gives CDR1 LNHDA, CDR2 SQIVND (reference sequence). V lost 7 bases and J 10 bases, leaving 14 bases between the germline ends. The CDR3 totals 13 residues. The CDR3 DNA reads TGTGCCAGTACCTTAACTTTAGGCTCACCCCTCCACTTT. This sequence encodes CASTLTLGSPLHF.

This clonotype was seen a few times. The J gene is TRBJ2-7, the V gene TRBV29-1; TRBD1 aligns across 8 bases. The J segment lost 9 bases and the V segment lost 6 bases, leaving 7 bases of the junction unmatched. This CDR3 has 11 amino acids. Germline values: CDR1 SQVTM, CDR2 ANQGSEA. This CDR3 is CSVADRGGQYF. CDR3 nucleotide sequence: TGCAGCGTAGCCGACAGGGGAGGGCAGTACTTC.

The rearrangement joins TRBV30 to TRBJ2-7; no definite D call. V was trimmed by 2 bases and J by 2 bases, leaving 13 bases between them. Germline V gene sequence: CDR1 GTSNPN, CDR2 SVGIG (reference sequence). This CDR3 has 14 amino acids. The CDR3 sequence: CAWSPYGPAYEQYF. In nucleotides, the CDR3 is TGTGCCTGGAGTCCGTATGGGCCAGCCTACGAGCAGTACTTC.

J is TRBJ2-7 and V is TRBV24-1; D unclear. Looked up from germline, CDR1 is KGHDR and CDR2 is SFDVKD. The germline V and J ends were trimmed by 1 base and 4 bases, with 7 bases remaining between them. This CDR3 has 13 amino acids. The CDR3 reads CATSDLGGYEQYF. The DNA for the CDR3 is TGTGCCACCAGTGATTTAGGCGGATACGAGCAGTACTTC.

Comments on this clonotype: An end of the junction differs from the germline gene, which may be a read error. The J gene is TRBJ1-1, the V gene TRBV6-6; TRBD1 is a possible D gene (6 bases). This CDR3 region has 15 residues. The germline CDR1 and CDR2 sequences are MNHNY and SVGAGI (reference sequence). The CDR3 bases are TGTGGCAGCAGTTACTCAGTTGGGGGCGACCAGGAAGCTTTCTTT. It codes for CGSSYSVGGDQEAFF.

The V gene is TRBV6-8, the J gene TRBJ1-2; no firm D call. Per germline, CDR1 MNHGY and CDR2 SAAAGT. This CDR3 has 12 residues. Trimming took 7 bases from V and 4 from J, leaving 10 bases between them. CDR3 bases: TGTGCCAGCACCAACCCGGGCTATGGCTACACCTTC. Residues: CASTNPGYGYTF.

There are a few counts of this clonotype. This chain joins TRBV5-1 and TRBJ1-2; D unclear. CDR1 is SGHRS, CDR2 YFSETQ, per germline. V lost 0 bases and J 7 bases, leaving 16 bases between the germline ends. This CDR3 has 15 amino acids. The CDR3 sequence: CASSLASGVQRGYTF. CDR3 DNA: TGCGCCAGCAGCTTGGCCTCCGGGGTGCAGCGTGGCTACACCTTC. Supplemented by reference TRBV5-1 and TRBJ1-2, the full variable domain reads KAGVTQTPRYLIKTRGQQVTLSCSPISGHRSVSWYQQTPGQGLQFLFEYFSETQRNKGNFPGRFSGRQFSNSRSEMNVSTLELGDSALYLCASSLASGVQRGYTFGSGTRLTVV.

Note on this clonotype: One junction end does not reproduce the germline sequence, and a read error may be involved. In DNA form, the CDR3 reads TGTGCCAGCAGTGACTCGGGACAGAGTCCGGAAGCTTTCTTT. This codes for CASSDSGQSPEAFF. The gene calls are TRBV6-6 and TRBJ1-1, with 7 nucleotides matching TRBD1. Germline V gives CDR1 MNHNY, CDR2 SVGAGI (reference sequence). The CDR3 totals 14 residues.

A few counts support this clonotype. The V gene is TRBV5-6, the J gene TRBJ1-5, with TRBD1 identical over 10 bases. The CDR3 contains 16 residues. Germline V CDR1 and CDR2: SGHDT, YYEEEE. Germline trimming cut 1 base from V and 5 bases from J; bases unmatched to any gene: 6. CDR3 bases: TGTGCCAGCAGCTTGCTTCGGGACAGGGGCGATCAGCCCCAGCATTTT. Protein sequence: CASSLLRDRGDQPQHF.

This chain uses TRBV6-2 or TRBV6-3 with TRBJ2-7, with D unresolved. Germline V gene data show CDR1 as MNHEY and CDR2 as SVGEGT. The length of the CDR3 is 12 residues. V dropped 10 bases and J dropped 4 bases, with 14 bases sitting between them. CDR3 amino acids: CAISDLRYEQYF. In DNA form, the CDR3 reads TGTGCCATCTCGGACCTCCGGTACGAGCAGTACTTC.

This clonotype was seen only a few times. The chain links TRBV10-2 to TRBJ2-1; TRBD2 agrees at 14 bases. Germline CDR1 reads WSHSY; CDR2 reads SAAADI. V dropped 6 bases and J dropped 3; count of bases not matched to a gene: 1. The length of the CDR3 is 15 residues. CDR3 sequence reads: CASRGTSGGYNEQFF. DNA of the CDR3: TGCGCCAGCAGGGGGACTAGCGGGGGCTACAATGAGCAGTTCTTC.

This clonotype was found a few times. The chain has TRBV27 and TRBJ2-7; D remains unclear. Trimming shortened V by 8 bases and J by 0 bases, and 11 bases separated the two germline ends. In germline, CDR1 is MNHEY, CDR2 SMNVEV (reference sequence). The CDR3 sequence is 13 residues long. CDR3 bases: TGTGCCAGCCGGACGGATCTCTCCTACGAGCAGTACTTC. Residues: CASRTDLSYEQYF.

This clonotype turned up a few times. This chain links TRBV28 with TRBJ1-6; D remains unclear. Germline CDR1 reads MDHEN; CDR2 reads SYDVKM. This CDR3 has 12 residues. V shed 5 bases and J shed 13 bases, with 12 bases lying between them. CDR3 nucleotides: TGTGCCAGCAGTCTACAGTCAAAGCCCCTCCACTTT. Its translation: CASSLQSKPLHF.

In its sample, this clonotype was seen a few times. This sequence joins TRBV7-6 and TRBJ2-1, with 12 positions matching TRBD2. Per the germline V gene, CDR1 is SGHVS and CDR2 is FNYEAQ. CDR3 length equals 16 residues. With 3 bases clipped from V and 7 bases from J, the junction kept 7 bases outside the gene matches. CDR3 sequence: CASSFSLAGGENEQFF. The CDR3 nucleotides are TGTGCCAGCAGCTTTTCACTAGCGGGGGGAGAAAATGAGCAGTTCTTC.

The rearrangement joins TRBV20-1 to TRBJ2-3, with TRBD2 as a possible D gene (7 bases). Germline-derived CDR1 and CDR2 are DFQATT and SNEGSKA (reference sequence). Trimming pared 6 bases from V and 1 base from J, leaving 14 bases between. The CDR3 spans 14 residues. In DNA, the CDR3 is TGCAGTGCAGGGTGGGAGGGGGGCACAGATACGCAGTATTTT. It is translated as CSAGWEGGTDTQYF.

The chain has TRBV5-1 and TRBJ2-7; 7 nucleotides align to TRBD1. CDR1 and CDR2 (germline): SGHRS, YFSETQ. CDR3 length: 14 amino acids. The ends lost 4 bases at V and 5 bases at J; junction bases unmatched: 9. The DNA for the CDR3 is TGCGCCAGCAGCCATACGACAGGGTTCGACGAGCAGTACTTC. Translating it yields CASSHTTGFDEQYF.

The J gene is TRBJ1-6, the V gene TRBV27; D remains ambiguous. The length of the CDR3 is 14 residues. V lost 3 bases and J 7 bases, leaving 10 bases between the germline ends. CDR1 is MNHEY and CDR2 is SMNVEV in the germline V gene (reference sequence). CDR3 DNA sequence: TGTGCCAGCAGTTTCGTCAGAGTGAATTCACCCCTCCACTTT. Translating gives CASSFVRVNSPLHF.

This clonotype occurred a few times. This sequence joins TRBV6-1 and TRBJ1-6; D is perhaps TRBD1 (6 bases). Germline assignment: CDR1 MNHNS and CDR2 SASEGT. With 10 bases removed from V and 7 bases from J, the gap between germline ends came to 20 bases. This CDR3 contains 15 residues. CDR3 region: CAIPISGGQNSPLHF. DNA of the CDR3: TGTGCCATACCTATAAGCGGGGGGCAAAATTCACCCCTCCACTTT.

This rearrangement joins TRBV2 to TRBJ1-1; weak D call: TRBD1 (5 bases). Germline lookup yields CDR1 SNHLY and CDR2 FYNNEI. This CDR3 is 11 amino acids long. Deletions cut 10 bases from V and 11 bases from J, with 17 bases between. CDR3 region: CAIIWDRQAFF. The CDR3 DNA is TGTGCCATCATTTGGGATAGACAGGCTTTCTTT.

This clonotype was detected a few times. This chain connects TRBV19 to TRBJ2-7; D possibly matches TRBD1 or TRBD2 (5 bases each). Trimming left V 5 bases short and J 7 bases short, with 18 bases between. The CDR3 is made up of 14 amino acids. Germline CDR1 LNHDA, CDR2 SQIVND (reference sequence). CDR3 residues: CASSPAGTPLEQYF. For the CDR3, the DNA is TGTGCCAGTAGTCCGGCCGGGACCCCCCTTGAGCAGTACTTC. The entire variable domain, with the rest obtained from reference TRBV19 and TRBJ2-7, is as follows: DGGITQSPKYLFRKEGQNVTLSCEQNLNHDAMYWYRQDPGQGLRLIYYSQIVNDFQKGDIAEGYSVSREKKESFPLTVTSAQKNPTAFYLCASSPAGTPLEQYFGPGTRLTVT.

The sample holds one count of this clonotype. Relative to the germline gene, one junction end is altered; a read error may explain this. This chain connects TRBV28 to TRBJ1-2, with 7 bases lining up with TRBD1. This CDR3 has 12 amino acids. Germline CDR1 is MDHEN and CDR2 is SYDVKM. The CDR3 loop reads CASSLTGYVYTF. The CDR3 DNA reads as TGTGCCAGCAGTTTGACAGGGTATGTCTACACCTTC.

The J gene is TRBJ2-3, the V gene TRBV6-6; TRBD1 is a possible D gene (5 bases). The germline gives CDR1 MNHNY, CDR2 SVGAGI (reference sequence). V lost 4 bases and J 2 bases, leaving 16 bases between the germline ends. The CDR3 length is 16 residues. CDR3: CASSLTAQQITDTQYF. The CDR3, as DNA: TGTGCCAGCAGTTTGACAGCCCAACAGATCACAGATACGCAGTATTTT.

Only a few counts were recorded for this clonotype. V gene TRBV6-1 combines with J gene TRBJ1-6, with TRBD1 identical over 11 bases. V dropped 5 bases and J dropped 7; count of bases not matched to a gene: 4. The V gene's germline CDR1 is MNHNS and CDR2 SASEGT. The CDR3 has 15 amino acids. The CDR3 loop is CASSIGTGGNSPLHF. CDR3 DNA: TGTGCCAGCAGTATTGGGACAGGGGGGAATTCACCCCTCCACTTT.

DNA of the CDR3: TGTGCCAGCAGTTATGGGGGGAAAGAGACCCAGTACTTC. It specifies CASSYGGKETQYF. The chain couples TRBV6-1 to TRBJ2-5; D is possibly TRBD2 (6 bases). Germline CDR1 reads MNHNS; CDR2 reads SASEGT. Deletions cut 5 bases from V and 3 bases from J, with 10 bases between. CDR3 size: 13 residues.